A selection of T cell receptor beta chains follows, all from one sample in a study of naive and memory T cell subsets. Each CDR3 protein is one row after TCRdb ran MiXCR on the 5' RACE reads. The sample records roughly 62,000 distinct CDR3 sequences, roughly 8.1% being singletons. These receptors were obtained from a female donor in good health. The CDR3 runs from the conserved cysteine through the conserved F or W.

J gene | V gene | CDR3 protein
TRBJ1-6 | TRBV7-9 | CASSLGRPYNSPLHF
TRBJ1-3 | TRBV12-3/TRBV12-4 | CASREGQISGNTIYF
TRBJ1-1 | TRBV6-5 | CASSYTDLGLTEAFF
TRBJ2-3 | TRBV12-3/TRBV12-4 | CASSQQDRQPDTQYF
TRBJ2-1 | TRBV10-3 | CAISDIGEQFF
TRBJ2-3 | TRBV18 | CASSPNRQGRGTDTQYF
TRBJ1-4 | TRBV27 | CASSTARGAVREKLFF
TRBJ1-2 | TRBV12-3/TRBV12-4 | CASSLAGEGHKGYTF
TRBJ1-1 | TRBV11-2 | CASSLGGGLGYTEAFF
TRBJ2-2 | TRBV28 | CASKGQGNTGELFF
TRBJ2-3 | TRBV2 | CASRETGARTDTQYF
TRBJ2-7 | TRBV30 | CAWGTGEQYF
TRBJ2-3 | TRBV6-5 | CASSLGWASGTTDTQYF
TRBJ2-2 | TRBV27 | CASSARRSGELFF
TRBJ1-1 | TRBV18 | CASSPTSMNTEAFF
TRBJ1-2 | TRBV11-2 | CASSLDLRTGFVKKNYGYTF
TRBJ2-5 | TRBV6-5 | CASTISGGARETQYF
TRBJ2-3 | TRBV11-2 | CASTWGGRQRTRTDTQYF
TRBJ2-5 | TRBV7-9 | CASSLERSSRETQYF
TRBJ2-3 | TRBV14 | CASSQGTLRRDHTQYF
TRBJ1-1 | TRBV19 | CASSPYMNTEAFF
TRBJ2-3 | TRBV28 | CASSSSAASTDTQYF
TRBJ1-1 | TRBV7-9 | CASSFSRNTEAFF
TRBJ2-3 | TRBV19 | CASSSQQRSPTDTQYF
TRBJ2-7 | TRBV20-1 | CSASASGGAYEQYF
TRBJ1-1 | TRBV12-3/TRBV12-4 | CASSLTGPGGAAFF
TRBJ1-5 | TRBV28 | CASTLVGQPQHF
TRBJ2-7 | TRBV29-1 | CSVGRKRGSSYEQYF
TRBJ2-7 | TRBV5-1 | CASSLVLAGVQEQYF
TRBJ2-1 | TRBV9 | CASSVAADEQFF
TRBJ1-5 | TRBV12-3/TRBV12-4 | CASSLVVGPGQPQHF
TRBJ2-1 | TRBV24-1 | CATSDPGTSGRNEQFF
TRBJ1-1 | TRBV6-2/TRBV6-3 | CASRDVSEAFF
TRBJ2-3 | TRBV20-1 | CSARPRDRDTDTQYF
TRBJ1-5 | TRBV19 | CASKALIGGVNQPQHF
TRBJ2-3 | TRBV5-1 | CATKRHTELNTDTQYF
TRBJ1-5 | TRBV20-1 | CSASREGGQPQHF
TRBJ2-7 | TRBV5-1 | CASSSTSGRTGGEQYF
TRBJ1-1 | TRBV12-5 | CASGLVPERPNNTEAFF
TRBJ2-3 | TRBV30 | CAWSLEVAGSTDTQYF
TRBJ2-3 | TRBV5-4 | CASSISGTDFIDTQYF
TRBJ1-1 | TRBV7-8 | CASRPTGVTEAFF
TRBJ2-3 | TRBV5-1 | CASRLDTDTQYF
TRBJ2-1 | TRBV2 | CASRTTDNEQFF
TRBJ2-7 | TRBV6-5 | CASSTLQTGSSYEQYF
TRBJ2-3 | TRBV11-3 | CASSPGLADSTDTQYF
TRBJ1-2 | TRBV10-3 | CAISESWDWGYTF
TRBJ1-5 | TRBV6-5 | CASSLYENQPQHF
TRBJ2-1 | TRBV27 | CASSRYRTGTNNNEQFF
TRBJ1-1 | TRBV5-5 | CASSSAGADTEAFF
TRBJ2-3 | TRBV29-1 | CSVEGVEDTQYF
TRBJ1-1 | TRBV9 | CASSGGTVGITEAFF
TRBJ1-6 | TRBV29-1 | CSVATGFDNSPLHF